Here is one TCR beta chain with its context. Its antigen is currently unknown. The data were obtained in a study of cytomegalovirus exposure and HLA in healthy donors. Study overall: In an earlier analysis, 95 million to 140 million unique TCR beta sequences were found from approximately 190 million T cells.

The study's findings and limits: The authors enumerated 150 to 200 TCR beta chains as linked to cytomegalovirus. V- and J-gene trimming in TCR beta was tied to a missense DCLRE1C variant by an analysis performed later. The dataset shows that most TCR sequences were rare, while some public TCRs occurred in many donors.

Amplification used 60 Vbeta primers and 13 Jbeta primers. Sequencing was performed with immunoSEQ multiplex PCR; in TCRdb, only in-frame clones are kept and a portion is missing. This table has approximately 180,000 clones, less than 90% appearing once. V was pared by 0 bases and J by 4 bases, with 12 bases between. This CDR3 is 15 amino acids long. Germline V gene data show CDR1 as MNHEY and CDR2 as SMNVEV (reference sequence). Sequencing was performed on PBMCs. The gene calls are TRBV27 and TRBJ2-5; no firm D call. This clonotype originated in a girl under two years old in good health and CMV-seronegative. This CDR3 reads CASSLSWLARETQYF. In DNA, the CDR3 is TGTGCCAGCAGTTTATCGTGGTTAGCACGAGAGACCCAGTACTTC.